The 28 T cell receptor beta chains below all came from one sample that was sequenced in a study of Ad26.COV2.S vaccination and SARS-CoV-2 variants (dated by TCRdb to the early 2020s). Receptors were amplified or captured by the immunoSEQ multiplex PCR assay. Imported from immuneACCESS, the table was reduced by TCRdb to in-frame sequences with V and J called. These copies leave out some clones; in studies compared against another copy, an unresolved V gene accounts for under half, and the cause of the remainder is not known. The sample profile shows some 190,000 clones; around nine tenths of them were found once. The ten largest clones capture less than 6% of the sample. Per the publication, the time point label means: individuals recovered from natural SARS-CoV-2 infection. Sample: peripheral blood, taken after recovery from COVID-19. Receptors were obtained from a human donor who had recovered from COVID-19.

V usage is TRBV12-3 or TRBV12-4 and J usage is TRBJ1-2; D possibly corresponds to TRBD1 (6 bases). Trimming cost V 6 bases and J 4 bases, with 12 bases left between them. The CDR3 extends over 13 amino acids. The CDR3 spells CASSTGAGYGYTF. The CDR3 coding sequence is TGTGCCAGCAGCACGGGGGCGGGCTATGGCTACACCTTC.

The chain uses TRBV3-1 (or the pseudogene TRBV3-2) and TRBJ2-2; perhaps TRBD1 as D (6 bases). CDR3 length: 17 amino acids. V was clipped by 4 bases and J by 2 bases, with 17 bases between them. CDR1 LGHDT and CDR2 YNNKEL come from the germline V gene (reference sequence). CDR3 in amino acids: CASSPPPRTDNTGELFF. CDR3 bases: TGTGCCAGCAGCCCCCCTCCGAGGACAGACAACACCGGGGAGCTGTTTTTT.

V usage is TRBV5-4 and J usage is TRBJ2-1; TRBD2 might be the D (6 bases). This CDR3 is built from 13 residues. Trimming removed 1 base at V and 8 bases at J, with 10 bases between. Germline CDR1 and CDR2: SGHNT and YYREEE (reference sequence). CDR3: CASSLRWGDEQFF. CDR3 nucleotides: TGTGCCAGCAGCTTGCGCTGGGGGGATGAGCAGTTCTTC.

The V gene is TRBV9, the J gene TRBJ2-5; D possibly corresponds to TRBD1 (6 bases). The V end was cut by 4 bases, the J end by 5 bases, with 12 bases between. The CDR3 runs to 13 residues. Germline assignment: CDR1 SGDLS and CDR2 YYNGEE. The CDR3 loop is CASSPAGVETQYF. In DNA form, the CDR3 reads TGTGCCAGCAGCCCGGCAGGGGTTGAGACCCAGTACTTC.

The chain has TRBV12-3 or TRBV12-4 and TRBJ2-7, with unresolved D. The V gene lost 3 bases and the J gene lost 3 bases, with 9 bases spanning the gap. The CDR3 consists of 13 residues. In DNA form, the CDR3 reads TGTGCCAGCAGTTTGTATACCGGCTACGAGCAGTACTTC. Amino acid sequence: CASSLYTGYEQYF.

The count of this clone is one. V usage is TRBV2 and J usage is TRBJ2-1; no clear D gene. Germline V gene data show CDR1 as SNHLY and CDR2 as FYNNEI. The CDR3 is made up of 11 amino acids. Trimming stripped 6 bases from V and 7 bases from J, with 7 bases between. The CDR3 reads CASRAENEQFF. Written as DNA, the CDR3 is TGTGCCAGCAGGGCGGAAAATGAGCAGTTCTTC.

The chain is built from TRBV7-3 and TRBJ2-5; 12 nucleotides match TRBD1. CDR3 length: 17 residues. Losses at the gene ends were 0 bases for V and 5 bases for J; bases not matched to a gene: 7. Per the germline V gene, CDR1 is SGHTA and CDR2 is FQGTGA. The CDR3 DNA reads as TGTGCCAGCAGCTTAACGGGACAGGGGGCGCTAAGGGAGACCCAGTACTTC. It codes for CASSLTGQGALRETQYF.

The V and J genes are TRBV6-5 and TRBJ1-1; D unresolved. The length of the CDR3 is 13 residues. Trimming took off 6 bases at V and 5 bases at J, with 13 bases between the two ends. Germline values: CDR1 MNHEY, CDR2 SVGAGI. CDR3 in amino acids: CASSRSDKTEAFF. Written as DNA, the CDR3 is TGTGCCAGCAGCCGCTCGGATAAGACTGAAGCTTTCTTT.

This clone was recorded a few times. The chain has TRBV4-2 and TRBJ1-1; D call uncertain. This CDR3 comprises 16 residues. V lost 1 base to trimming and J lost 1 base, with 13 bases between them. The germline V gene has CDR1 LGHNA and CDR2 YNFKEQ. The chain's CDR3 is CASSQVSHSSNTEAFF. In DNA, the CDR3 is TGTGCCAGCAGCCAAGTCTCCCATAGTTCGAACACTGAAGCTTTCTTT.

The rearrangement uses TRBV10-3 and TRBJ2-3; no definite D call. CDR3 length equals 14 residues. CDR1 is ENHRY and CDR2 is SYGVKD in the germline V gene. The ends were cut back, 10 bases at V and 2 bases at J, with 16 bases in the middle. The CDR3 reads CATHSSSNTDTQYF. CDR3 nucleotide sequence: TGTGCCACCCATTCCTCAAGTAACACAGATACGCAGTATTTT.

The chain links TRBV28 to TRBJ1-2; TRBD1 matches 12 bases. V lost 5 bases and J lost 8; bases outside the gene matches: 12. Per the germline V gene, CDR1 is MDHEN and CDR2 is SYDVKM. The CDR3 is 16 amino acids. CDR3 nucleotide sequence: TGTGCCAGCAGTCCATCTCCCGGGACAGGGGGCGGAGGCTACACCTTC. Its protein product is CASSPSPGTGGGGYTF.

The V call is TRBV2, the J call TRBJ2-5, with D possibly being TRBD1 or TRBD2 (5 bases each). Trimming removed 6 bases from V and 5 bases from J, with 13 bases in between. CDR3 length: 13 residues. The germline CDR1 and CDR2 sequences are SNHLY and FYNNEI. As DNA, the CDR3 is TGTGCCAGCAGCTTTACGAGGGGCGAGACCCAGTACTTC. Amino acids: CASSFTRGETQYF.

The chain couples TRBV4-2 to TRBJ1-2, with D uncertain. CDR1 is LGHNA, CDR2 YNFKEQ, per germline. V gave up 3 bases and J gave up 8 bases, with 19 bases separating them. The CDR3 runs to 15 residues. The DNA of the CDR3 is TGTGCCAGCAGCCAGGAATACGTACCCATCGAGGGCTACACCTTC. Amino acids: CASSQEYVPIEGYTF.

The rearrangement uses TRBV12-3 or TRBV12-4 and TRBJ2-1; the match to TRBD1 covers 7 bases. Trimming took 1 base from V and 16 from J; bases not matched to a gene: 10. The CDR3 covers 13 residues. Here the CDR3 reads CASSLGGTVSPFF. The CDR3, as DNA: TGTGCCAGCAGTTTAGGGGGGACAGTCTCCCCTTTCTTC.

The chain carries TRBV24-1 and TRBJ2-7, with 7 bases matching TRBD1. J gave up 3 bases and V 9 bases, and 4 bases lay outside the gene matches. The length of the CDR3 is 12 residues. Germline-derived CDR1 and CDR2 are KGHDR and SFDVKD. In DNA form, the CDR3 reads TGTGCCACCTCGGACAGGAACTACGAGCAGTACTTC. It codes for CATSDRNYEQYF.

The chain couples TRBV5-4 to TRBJ2-5, with 8 nucleotides matching TRBD2. The ends lost 4 bases at V and 1 base at J; junction bases unmatched: 9. This CDR3 has 16 residues. Per the germline V gene, CDR1 is SGHNT and CDR2 is YYREEE (reference sequence). The CDR3 here is CASSPRGSGTQETQYF. In DNA form, the CDR3 reads TGTGCCAGCAGCCCCCGGGGTAGCGGGACCCAAGAGACCCAGTACTTC.

This sequence joins TRBV11-1 and TRBJ1-4; D gene unclear. Trimming took 4 bases from V and 0 from J, leaving 6 bases between them. CDR1 is SGHAT, CDR2 FQDESV, per germline (reference sequence). The CDR3 has 14 amino acids. CDR3 sequence: CASSSDSTNEKLFF. The CDR3 DNA is TGTGCCAGCAGCTCGGACTCAACTAATGAAAAACTGTTTTTT.

The chain combines TRBV3-1 (or the pseudogene TRBV3-2) with TRBJ1-1; the match to TRBD1 covers 7 bases. J was trimmed by 6 bases and V by 1 base; bases with no gene match: 2. The CDR3 spans 13 residues. Germline loops: CDR1 LGHDT, CDR2 YNNKEL (reference sequence). The CDR3 nucleotides read TGTGCCAGCAGCCAAGTGGGGACAGCTGAAGCTTTCTTT. This translates into CASSQVGTAEAFF.

The chain employs TRBV11-2 and TRBJ2-2, with D perhaps matching TRBD1 (6 bases). This CDR3 is 16 amino acids long. The germline V gene encodes CDR1 SGHAT and CDR2 FQNNGV. Trimming cost V 4 bases and J 6 bases, with 18 bases left between them. In DNA, the CDR3 is TGTGCCAGCAGCTCCGCAGGGGCTCGACGGGCCGGGGAGCTGTTTTTT. As protein: CASSSAGARRAGELFF.

The V call is TRBV5-4, the J call TRBJ1-1; unclear D gene. The CDR3 spans 14 residues. Germline V gives CDR1 SGHNT, CDR2 YYREEE (reference sequence). The V and J ends lost 4 bases and 4 bases respectively, with 14 bases between them. CDR3 nucleotides: TGTGCCAGCAGCCCGGACGGTTGGGGCACTGAAGCTTTCTTT. Encoded protein: CASSPDGWGTEAFF.

The V gene is TRBV19, the J gene TRBJ2-7; 7 bases are shared with TRBD1. V shed 8 bases and J 1 base; nucleotides not matched to a gene: 8. The CDR3 contains 14 residues. The V gene's germline CDR1 is LNHDA and CDR2 SQIVND (reference sequence). CDR3 protein: CASQAGTASYEQYF. The DNA for the CDR3 is TGTGCCAGTCAAGCCGGGACAGCTTCCTACGAGCAGTACTTC.

This chain connects TRBV10-3 to TRBJ2-2; 13 bases align to TRBD2. Germline values: CDR1 ENHRY, CDR2 SYGVKD. CDR3 length: 18 residues. The V gene end was trimmed by 4 bases and the J gene end by 1 base; junction bases not matched to a gene: 6. The CDR3 DNA reads as TGTGCCATCAGTGGAGGACTAGCGGGGGCCCTGAACACCGGGGAGCTGTTTTTT. This encodes CAISGGLAGALNTGELFF.

The rearrangement joins TRBV7-3 to TRBJ2-1, with D possibly TRBD2 on 6 matching bases. V lost 3 bases and J 0 bases, leaving 12 bases between the germline ends. The CDR3 length is 16 residues. Germline CDR1 is SGHTA and CDR2 is FQGTGA. The CDR3 DNA is TGTGCCAGCAGCTTGGTCCAGGGAGGCTCCTACAATGAGCAGTTCTTC. Translating gives CASSLVQGGSYNEQFF.

The CDR3 here is CASDSSDGTQYF. CDR3 nucleotides: TGTGCCAGCGACTCTAGCGATGGTACGCAGTATTTT. The chain is built from TRBV6-5 and TRBJ2-3, with a tentative D call TRBD2 (6 bases). CDR3 length equals 12 residues. Trimming cost V 8 bases and J 8 bases, with 14 bases left between them. CDR1 and CDR2 (germline): MNHEY, SVGAGI.

The genes are TRBV5-6 and TRBJ1-2; 11 bases are shared with TRBD1. Germline V gene lookup returns CDR1 SGHDT and CDR2 YYEEEE. The CDR3 totals 13 residues. Trimming removed 4 bases from V and 6 bases from J; junction bases left unmatched: 2. CDR3 nucleotides: TGTGCCAGCAGCCCGGGACAGGGGGATGGCTACACCTTC. Its protein is CASSPGQGDGYTF.

V and J are TRBV9 and TRBJ2-7, with TRBD2 matching over 12 bases. The CDR3 runs to 13 residues. Germline V gives CDR1 SGDLS, CDR2 YYNGEE. V trimming: 3 bases; J trimming: 5 bases; junction bases outside the gene matches: 0. The chain's CDR3 is CASSGTSGDEQYF. DNA for the CDR3: TGTGCCAGCAGCGGGACTAGCGGGGACGAGCAGTACTTC. Looking up the rest from reference TRBV9 and TRBJ2-7 gives the full variable domain: DSGVTQTPKHLITATGQRVTLRCSPRSGDLSVYWYQQSLDQGLQFLIQYYNGEERAKGNILERFSAQQFPDLHSELNLSSLELGDSALYFCASSGTSGDEQYFGPGTRLTVT.

This clone was counted a single time. The chain recombines TRBV27 with TRBJ1-6, with TRBD1 as a possible D gene (5 bases). The V end was cut by 4 bases, the J end by 12 bases, with 10 bases between. The CDR3 length is 12 residues. Germline V gene lookup returns CDR1 MNHEY and CDR2 SMNVEV (reference sequence). The CDR3 here is CASSSPGGPLHF. The CDR3 nucleotides read TGTGCCAGCAGTTCCCCGGGGGGACCCCTCCACTTT.

The chain has TRBV4-1 and TRBJ2-3; 8 bases match TRBD1. The CDR3 covers 16 residues. V shed 0 bases, J shed 1 base, and the junction held 3 bases outside the gene matches. The germline gives CDR1 MGHRA, CDR2 YSYEKL. The CDR3 DNA reads TGCGCCAGCAGCCAAGAGGGGACAGGAGGCACAGATACGCAGTATTTT. Translated: CASSQEGTGGTDTQYF.